This is a list of T cell receptor beta chains from one sample in a study of follicular helper T cells after annual influenza vaccination. Sequencing used immunoSEQ multiplex PCR; TCRdb keeps in-frame clones, though not all of them. Of around 10,000 clones listed, roughly 80% were seen once; the top ten hold about 3.6%. Sequencing was performed on CXCR5+ CD38- circulating T follicular helper cells from blood, taken on the day of influenza vaccination. All receptors come from an adult who received the influenza vaccine. Each CDR3 is given without its conserved first and last residue. The order of the fields is V gene, J gene, clone size, CDR3 length, CDR3 protein. Rows may omit the clone size; those that give it use once, few, many or a size class.

v_call: TRBV7-6
j_call: TRBJ2-2
clone_size: -
cdr3_length: 14
cdr3_aa: ASRTRGEKNTGELF

v_call: TRBV6-1
j_call: TRBJ2-2
clone_size: -
cdr3_length: 11
cdr3_aa: ASSTRVTGELF

v_call: TRBV7-2
j_call: TRBJ2-3
clone_size: -
cdr3_length: 12
cdr3_aa: ASSLGGATDTQY

v_call: TRBV5-1
j_call: TRBJ1-3
clone_size: -
cdr3_length: 12
cdr3_aa: ASSSGEDLNTIY

v_call: TRBV5-5
j_call: TRBJ1-5
clone_size: -
cdr3_length: 12
cdr3_aa: ASSWQVTGQPQH

v_call: TRBV10-3
j_call: TRBJ1-1
clone_size: -
cdr3_length: 14
cdr3_aa: AISEMGISGDTEAF

v_call: TRBV5-1
j_call: TRBJ2-3
clone_size: -
cdr3_length: 14
cdr3_aa: ASSPSRDSRTDTQY

v_call: TRBV19
j_call: TRBJ2-1
clone_size: -
cdr3_length: 12
cdr3_aa: ASRPQSSYNEQF

v_call: TRBV6-1
j_call: TRBJ2-7
clone_size: -
cdr3_length: 11
cdr3_aa: ASSTDSHYEQY

v_call: TRBV11-2
j_call: TRBJ2-2
clone_size: few
cdr3_length: 13
cdr3_aa: ASSRNQLGTGELF

v_call: TRBV6-1
j_call: TRBJ1-4
clone_size: -
cdr3_length: 13
cdr3_aa: ASSGGRSGGEKLF

v_call: TRBV19
j_call: TRBJ1-5
clone_size: -
cdr3_length: 13
cdr3_aa: ASSPYPGGKQPQH

v_call: TRBV2
j_call: TRBJ2-7
clone_size: -
cdr3_length: 12
cdr3_aa: ASILDRAIGEQY

v_call: TRBV4-2
j_call: TRBJ2-5
clone_size: -
cdr3_length: 11
cdr3_aa: ASSSGPQETQY

v_call: TRBV6-1
j_call: TRBJ1-2
clone_size: -
cdr3_length: 13
cdr3_aa: ASSADRSQGHGYT

v_call: TRBV7-8
j_call: TRBJ1-1
clone_size: -
cdr3_length: 13
cdr3_aa: ASSSEWVRDTEAF

v_call: TRBV29-1
j_call: TRBJ2-3
clone_size: once
cdr3_length: 13
cdr3_aa: SVDKDREATDTQY

v_call: TRBV27
j_call: TRBJ2-7
clone_size: -
cdr3_length: 13
cdr3_aa: ASSLQGIGVYEQY

v_call: TRBV29-1
j_call: TRBJ2-5
clone_size: -
cdr3_length: 10
cdr3_aa: SVEMGEETQY

v_call: TRBV28
j_call: TRBJ2-4
clone_size: -
cdr3_length: 11
cdr3_aa: ASSPSGPGIQY

v_call: TRBV30
j_call: TRBJ2-5
clone_size: once
cdr3_length: 9
cdr3_aa: AWETGETQY

v_call: TRBV5-1
j_call: TRBJ2-5
clone_size: -
cdr3_length: 14
cdr3_aa: ASSLALGDPGETQY

v_call: TRBV7-6
j_call: TRBJ2-1
clone_size: -
cdr3_length: 15
cdr3_aa: ASSLVSGGASYNEQF

v_call: TRBV10-1
j_call: TRBJ1-1
clone_size: few
cdr3_length: 9
cdr3_aa: ATRRETEAF

v_call: TRBV19
j_call: TRBJ1-1
clone_size: -
cdr3_length: 10
cdr3_aa: ASSISGRAAF

v_call: TRBV2
j_call: TRBJ2-5
clone_size: -
cdr3_length: 13
cdr3_aa: ASSSDRAAGETQY

v_call: TRBV13
j_call: TRBJ1-3
clone_size: -
cdr3_length: 14
cdr3_aa: ASSTLQGISGNTIY

v_call: TRBV7-2
j_call: TRBJ1-5
clone_size: few
cdr3_length: 11
cdr3_aa: ASSRQGAEPQH

v_call: TRBV28
j_call: TRBJ1-1
clone_size: -
cdr3_length: 15
cdr3_aa: ASSPPRGSNMNTEAF

v_call: TRBV7-2
j_call: TRBJ1-1
clone_size: -
cdr3_length: 12
cdr3_aa: ASSPRTGQVEAF

v_call: TRBV30
j_call: TRBJ2-4
clone_size: -
cdr3_length: 12
cdr3_aa: AWSRGEKGDIQY

v_call: TRBV28
j_call: TRBJ2-7
clone_size: -
cdr3_length: 12
cdr3_aa: ASSLGQGLYEQY

v_call: TRBV6-6
j_call: TRBJ1-5
clone_size: -
cdr3_length: 12
cdr3_aa: ASSYGGGIQPQH

v_call: TRBV6-1
j_call: TRBJ2-1
clone_size: -
cdr3_length: 13
cdr3_aa: ASSLSSGGYNEQF

v_call: TRBV4-1
j_call: TRBJ1-1
clone_size: -
cdr3_length: 11
cdr3_aa: ASSLQVRGEAF

v_call: TRBV7-8
j_call: TRBJ1-5
clone_size: -
cdr3_length: 14
cdr3_aa: ASSSLGSYSNQPQH

v_call: TRBV6-5
j_call: TRBJ1-5
clone_size: -
cdr3_length: 12
cdr3_aa: ASRSTGNNQPQH

v_call: TRBV6-1
j_call: TRBJ1-5
clone_size: few
cdr3_length: 13
cdr3_aa: ASSEAQGGNQPQH

v_call: TRBV9
j_call: TRBJ1-2
clone_size: few
cdr3_length: 13
cdr3_aa: ASSVAGGGAGGYT

v_call: TRBV10-3
j_call: TRBJ2-3
clone_size: few
cdr3_length: 14
cdr3_aa: AISGRGEGGTDTQY

v_call: TRBV7-2
j_call: TRBJ1-1
clone_size: -
cdr3_length: 13
cdr3_aa: ASSPLGGQNTEAF

v_call: TRBV19
j_call: TRBJ1-5
clone_size: -
cdr3_length: 14
cdr3_aa: ASSIGRDRGHQPQH

v_call: TRBV5-1
j_call: TRBJ1-5
clone_size: -
cdr3_length: 13
cdr3_aa: ASSLGGNSNQPQH

v_call: TRBV4-2
j_call: TRBJ1-1
clone_size: -
cdr3_length: 12
cdr3_aa: ASSPDSMNTEAF

v_call: TRBV7-2
j_call: TRBJ2-3
clone_size: -
cdr3_length: 14
cdr3_aa: ASSSLAGGRTDTQY

v_call: TRBV4-3
j_call: TRBJ1-2
clone_size: -
cdr3_length: 12
cdr3_aa: ASSQDFGTRGYT

v_call: TRBV15
j_call: TRBJ1-4
clone_size: -
cdr3_length: 14
cdr3_aa: ATSSGGTRAWEKLF

v_call: TRBV4-2
j_call: TRBJ2-1
clone_size: -
cdr3_length: 11
cdr3_aa: ASAGPTYNEQF

v_call: TRBV5-4
j_call: TRBJ2-3
clone_size: -
cdr3_length: 12
cdr3_aa: ASSSQGGTDTQY

v_call: TRBV27
j_call: TRBJ1-2
clone_size: -
cdr3_length: 13
cdr3_aa: ASRDLQGKYYGYT

v_call: TRBV18
j_call: TRBJ1-5
clone_size: -
cdr3_length: 12
cdr3_aa: ASSRTGDNQPQH

v_call: TRBV29-1
j_call: TRBJ2-1
clone_size: -
cdr3_length: 10
cdr3_aa: SVIRAANEQF

v_call: TRBV7-2
j_call: TRBJ2-3
clone_size: -
cdr3_length: 11
cdr3_aa: ASSLKIRGTQY

v_call: TRBV7-2
j_call: TRBJ2-2
clone_size: -
cdr3_length: 13
cdr3_aa: ASRKGGRNTGELF

v_call: TRBV7-2
j_call: TRBJ2-6
clone_size: -
cdr3_length: 13
cdr3_aa: ASSWQGTGANVLT

v_call: TRBV11-2
j_call: TRBJ2-1
clone_size: -
cdr3_length: 13
cdr3_aa: ASSGRAGEGNEQF

v_call: TRBV9
j_call: TRBJ2-1
clone_size: -
cdr3_length: 12
cdr3_aa: ASSTGLWGNEQF

v_call: TRBV28
j_call: TRBJ1-3
clone_size: -
cdr3_length: 12
cdr3_aa: ASSFPGKAYTIY

v_call: TRBV20-1
j_call: TRBJ2-5
clone_size: once
cdr3_length: 8
cdr3_aa: SATYKTQY